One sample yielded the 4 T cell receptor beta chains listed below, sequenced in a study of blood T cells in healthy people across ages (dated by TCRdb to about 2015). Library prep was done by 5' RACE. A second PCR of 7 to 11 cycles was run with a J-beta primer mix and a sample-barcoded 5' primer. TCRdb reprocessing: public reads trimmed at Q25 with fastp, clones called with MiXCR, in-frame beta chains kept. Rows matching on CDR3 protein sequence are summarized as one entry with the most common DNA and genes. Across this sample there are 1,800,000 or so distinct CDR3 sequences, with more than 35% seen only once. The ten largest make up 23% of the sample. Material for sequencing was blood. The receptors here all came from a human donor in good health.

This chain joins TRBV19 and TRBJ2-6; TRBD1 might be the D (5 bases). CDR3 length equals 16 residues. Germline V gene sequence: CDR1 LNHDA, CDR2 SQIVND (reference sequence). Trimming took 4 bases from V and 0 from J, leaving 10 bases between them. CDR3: CASSKLQGSGANVLTF. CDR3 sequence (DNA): TGTGCCAGTAGTAAGCTTCAGGGCTCTGGGGCCAACGTCCTGACTTTC.

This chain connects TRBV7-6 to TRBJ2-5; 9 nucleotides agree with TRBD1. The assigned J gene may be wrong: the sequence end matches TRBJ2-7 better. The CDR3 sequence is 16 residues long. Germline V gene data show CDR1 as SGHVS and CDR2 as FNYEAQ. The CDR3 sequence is CASSFAAGTGYHEQYF. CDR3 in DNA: TGTGCCAGCAGCTTTGCCGCCGGGACAGGGTACCACGAGCAGTACTTC.

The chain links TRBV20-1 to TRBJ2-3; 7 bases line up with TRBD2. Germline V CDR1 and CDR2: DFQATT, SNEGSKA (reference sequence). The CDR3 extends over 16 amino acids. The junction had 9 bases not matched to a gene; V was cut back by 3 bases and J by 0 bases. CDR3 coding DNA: TGCAGTGCTAGCCCTCCGGGGGGACGTAGCACAGATACGCAGTATTTT. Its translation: CSASPPGGRSTDTQYF.

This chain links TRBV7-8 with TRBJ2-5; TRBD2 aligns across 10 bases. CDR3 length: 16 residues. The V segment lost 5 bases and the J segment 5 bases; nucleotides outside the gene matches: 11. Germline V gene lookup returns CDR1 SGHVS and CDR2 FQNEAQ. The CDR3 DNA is TGTGCCAGCAGCCCCATGAGCGGGGGGGCTTGGGAGACCCAGTACTTC. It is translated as CASSPMSGGAWETQYF. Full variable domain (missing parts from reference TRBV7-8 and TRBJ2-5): GAGVSQSPRYKVAKRGQDVALRCDPISGHVSLFWYQQALGQGPEFLTYFQNEAQLDKSGLPSDRFFAERPEGSVSTLKIQRTQQEDSAVYLCASSPMSGGAWETQYFGPGTRLLVL.